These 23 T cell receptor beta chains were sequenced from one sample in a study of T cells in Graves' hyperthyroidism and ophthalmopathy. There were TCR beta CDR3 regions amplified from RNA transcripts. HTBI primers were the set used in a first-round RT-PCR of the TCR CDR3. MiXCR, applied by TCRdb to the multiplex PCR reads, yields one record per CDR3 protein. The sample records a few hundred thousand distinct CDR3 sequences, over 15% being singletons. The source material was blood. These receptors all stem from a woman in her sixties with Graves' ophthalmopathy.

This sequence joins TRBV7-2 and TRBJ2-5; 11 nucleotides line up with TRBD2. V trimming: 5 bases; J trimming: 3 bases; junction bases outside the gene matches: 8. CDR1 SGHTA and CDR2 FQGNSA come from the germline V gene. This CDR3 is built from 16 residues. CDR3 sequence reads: CASSPTLAGVEETQYF. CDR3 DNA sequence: TGTGCCAGCAGCCCAACACTAGCGGGAGTTGAAGAGACCCAGTACTTC.

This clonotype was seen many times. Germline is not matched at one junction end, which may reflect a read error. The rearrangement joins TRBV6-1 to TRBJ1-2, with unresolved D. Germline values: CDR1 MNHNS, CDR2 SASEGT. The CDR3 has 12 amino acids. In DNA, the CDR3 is TGTGCCAGCAGGGAAGTTGGCTATGGCTACACCTTC. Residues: CASREVGYGYTF.

This CDR3 is CASRARLAGYAYEQYF. Written as DNA, the CDR3 is TGTGCCAGCAGAGCCAGGCTAGCGGGGTACGCCTACGAGCAGTACTTC. The chain employs TRBV2 and TRBJ2-7; TRBD2 matches at 9 bases. From germline, CDR1 is SNHLY and CDR2 FYNNEI. The CDR3 runs 16 residues. Germline trimming cut 6 bases from V and 2 bases from J; bases unmatched to any gene: 11.

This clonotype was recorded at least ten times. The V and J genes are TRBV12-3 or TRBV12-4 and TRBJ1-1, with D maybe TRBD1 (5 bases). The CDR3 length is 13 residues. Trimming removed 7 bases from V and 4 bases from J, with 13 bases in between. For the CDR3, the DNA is TGTGCCAGCATCTCCGACGGGGGCACTGAAGCTTTCTTT. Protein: CASISDGGTEAFF.

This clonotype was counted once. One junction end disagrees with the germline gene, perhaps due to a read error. In nucleotides, the CDR3 is TGTGCCAGCCGTTTATCCCCCGGTACAGGGACCTACGAGCAGTACTTC. Translation: CASRLSPGTGTYEQYF. This chain joins TRBV28 and TRBJ2-7; weak D call: TRBD1 (6 bases). In germline, CDR1 is MDHEN, CDR2 SYDVKM. The CDR3 has 16 residues.

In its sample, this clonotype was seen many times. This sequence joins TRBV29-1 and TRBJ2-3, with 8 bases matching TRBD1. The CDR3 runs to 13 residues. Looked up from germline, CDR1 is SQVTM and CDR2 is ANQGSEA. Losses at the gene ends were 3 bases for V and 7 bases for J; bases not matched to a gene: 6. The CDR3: CSVEDRAMYTQYF. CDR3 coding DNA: TGCAGCGTTGAGGACAGGGCGATGTATACGCAGTATTTT.

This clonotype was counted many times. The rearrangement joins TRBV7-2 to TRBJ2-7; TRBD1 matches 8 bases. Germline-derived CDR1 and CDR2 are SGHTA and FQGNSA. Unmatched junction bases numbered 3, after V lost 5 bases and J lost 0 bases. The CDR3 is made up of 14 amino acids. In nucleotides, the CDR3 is TGTGCCAGCAGCCCCGGGACAGGCTCCTACGAGCAGTACTTC. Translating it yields CASSPGTGSYEQYF.

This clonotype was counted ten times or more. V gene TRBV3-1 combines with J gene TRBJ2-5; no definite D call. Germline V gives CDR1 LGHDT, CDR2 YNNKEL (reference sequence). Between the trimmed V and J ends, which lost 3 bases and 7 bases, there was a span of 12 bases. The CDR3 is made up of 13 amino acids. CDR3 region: CASSHRELRTQYF. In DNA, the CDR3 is TGTGCCAGCAGCCATAGGGAATTGAGGACCCAGTACTTC.

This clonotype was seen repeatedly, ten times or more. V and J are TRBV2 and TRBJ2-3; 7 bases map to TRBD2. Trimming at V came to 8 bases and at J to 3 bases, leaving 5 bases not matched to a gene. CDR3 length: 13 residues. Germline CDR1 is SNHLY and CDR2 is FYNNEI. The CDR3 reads CASSRRETDTQYF. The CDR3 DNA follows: TGTGCCAGCTCACGGCGGGAGACAGATACGCAGTATTTT.

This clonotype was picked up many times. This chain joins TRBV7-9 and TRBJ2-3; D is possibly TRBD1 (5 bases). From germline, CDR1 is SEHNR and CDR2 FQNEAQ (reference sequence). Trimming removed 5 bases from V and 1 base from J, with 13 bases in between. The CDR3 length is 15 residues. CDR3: CASSGSQGGTDTQYF. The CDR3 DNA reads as TGTGCCAGCAGCGGATCTCAGGGCGGCACAGATACGCAGTATTTT.

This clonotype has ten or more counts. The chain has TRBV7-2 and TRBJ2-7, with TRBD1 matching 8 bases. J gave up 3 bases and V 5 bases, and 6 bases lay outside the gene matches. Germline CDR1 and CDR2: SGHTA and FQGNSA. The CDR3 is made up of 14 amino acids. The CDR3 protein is CASSIQGASYEQYF. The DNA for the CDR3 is TGTGCCAGCAGCATCCAGGGGGCGAGCTACGAGCAGTACTTC.

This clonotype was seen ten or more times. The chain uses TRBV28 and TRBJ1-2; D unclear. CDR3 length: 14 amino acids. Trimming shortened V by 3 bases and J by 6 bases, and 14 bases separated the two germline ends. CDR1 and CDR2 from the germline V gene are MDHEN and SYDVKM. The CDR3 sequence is CASSLSRPGHGYTF. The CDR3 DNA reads TGTGCCAGCAGTTTGAGCAGGCCGGGCCATGGCTACACCTTC.

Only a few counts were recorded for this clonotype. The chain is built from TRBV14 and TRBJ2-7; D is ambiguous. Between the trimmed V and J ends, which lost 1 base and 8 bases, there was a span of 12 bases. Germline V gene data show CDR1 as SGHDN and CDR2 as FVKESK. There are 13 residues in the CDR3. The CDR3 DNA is TGTGCCAGCAGCCAAGGAATTCACACTCAGCAGTACTTC. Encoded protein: CASSQGIHTQQYF. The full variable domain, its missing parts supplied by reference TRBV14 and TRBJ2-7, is EAGVTQFPSHSVIEKGQTVTLRCDPISGHDNLYWYRRVMGKEIKFLLHFVKESKQDESGMPNNRFLAERTGGTYSTLKVQPAELEDSGVYFCASSQGIHTQQYFGPGTRLTVT.

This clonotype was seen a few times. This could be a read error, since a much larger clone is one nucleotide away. CDR3 in DNA: TGTACCAGCAGGGGTTGGGCCAACGTCCTGACTTTC. Amino acid sequence: CTSRGWANVLTF. This chain joins TRBV6-1 and TRBJ2-6; possibly TRBD1 for D (6 bases). CDR1 MNHNS and CDR2 SASEGT come from the germline V gene. The CDR3 has 12 amino acids.

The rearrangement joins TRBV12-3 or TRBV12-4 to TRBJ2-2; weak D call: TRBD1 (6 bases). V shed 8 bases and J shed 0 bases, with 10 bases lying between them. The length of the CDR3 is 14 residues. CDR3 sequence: CASRGGANTGELFF. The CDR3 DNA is TGTGCCAGCCGTGGGGGCGCGAACACCGGGGAGCTGTTTTTT.

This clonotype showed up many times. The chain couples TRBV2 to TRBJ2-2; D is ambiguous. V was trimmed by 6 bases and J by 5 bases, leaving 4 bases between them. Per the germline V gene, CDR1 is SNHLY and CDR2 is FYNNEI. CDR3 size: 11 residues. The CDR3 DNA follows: TGTGCCAGCAGCTGGACCGGGGAGCTGTTTTTT. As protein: CASSWTGELFF.

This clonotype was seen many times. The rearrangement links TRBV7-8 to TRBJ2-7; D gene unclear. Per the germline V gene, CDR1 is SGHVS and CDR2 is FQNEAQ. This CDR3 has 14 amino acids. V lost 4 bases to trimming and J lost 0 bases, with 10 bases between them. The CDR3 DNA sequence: TGTGCCAGCAGCTCAGGACGGATCTCCTACGAGCAGTACTTC. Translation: CASSSGRISYEQYF.

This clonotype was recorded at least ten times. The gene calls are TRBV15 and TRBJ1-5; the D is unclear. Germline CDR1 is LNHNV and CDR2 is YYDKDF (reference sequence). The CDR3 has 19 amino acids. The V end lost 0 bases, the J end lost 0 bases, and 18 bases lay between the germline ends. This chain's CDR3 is CATSRDLARQVYSNQPQHF. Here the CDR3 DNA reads TGTGCCACCAGCAGAGATTTGGCTCGGCAGGTTTATAGCAATCAGCCCCAGCATTTT.

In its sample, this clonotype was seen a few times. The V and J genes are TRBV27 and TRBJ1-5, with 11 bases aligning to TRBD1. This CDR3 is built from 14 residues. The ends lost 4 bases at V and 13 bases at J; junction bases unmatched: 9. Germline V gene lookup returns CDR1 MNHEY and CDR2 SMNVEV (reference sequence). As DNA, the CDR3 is TGTGCCAGCAGTTCGGACAGGGGGCAGCAGGTACAGCATTTT. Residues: CASSSDRGQQVQHF.

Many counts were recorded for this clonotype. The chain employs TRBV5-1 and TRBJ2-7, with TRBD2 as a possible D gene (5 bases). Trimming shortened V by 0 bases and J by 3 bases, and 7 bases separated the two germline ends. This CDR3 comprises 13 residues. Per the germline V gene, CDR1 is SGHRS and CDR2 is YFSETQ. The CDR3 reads CASSLGGNYEQYF. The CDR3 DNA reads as TGCGCCAGCAGCTTGGGAGGGAACTACGAGCAGTACTTC.

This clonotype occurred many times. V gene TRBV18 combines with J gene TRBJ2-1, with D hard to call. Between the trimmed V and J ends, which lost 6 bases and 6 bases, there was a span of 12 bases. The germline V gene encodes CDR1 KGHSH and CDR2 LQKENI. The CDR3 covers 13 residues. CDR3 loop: CASSPPVTNEQFF. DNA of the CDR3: TGTGCCAGCTCCCCGCCGGTTACCAATGAGCAGTTCTTC.

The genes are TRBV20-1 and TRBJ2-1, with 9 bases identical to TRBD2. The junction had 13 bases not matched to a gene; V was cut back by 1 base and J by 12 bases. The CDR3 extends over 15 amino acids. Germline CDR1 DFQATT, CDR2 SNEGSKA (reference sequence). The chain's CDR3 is CSARVFSGGTDAQFF. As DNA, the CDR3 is TGCAGTGCTAGAGTTTTTAGCGGGGGCACGGATGCGCAGTTCTTC.

In DNA form, the CDR3 reads TGTGCCATACGGGGGGGTCGCAGTGATGAGCAGTTCTTC. This gives the protein CAIRGGRSDEQFF. The chain employs TRBV10-3 and TRBJ2-1, with 8 bases lining up with TRBD2. Germline loops: CDR1 ENHRY, CDR2 SYGVKD. The CDR3 loop spans 13 amino acids. With 9 bases clipped from V and 8 bases from J, the junction kept 9 bases outside the gene matches.